The clone carrying this T cell receptor beta chain was observed a handful of times. Its target is unknown. The study reverse transcribed the entire isolated RNA, so it sequenced expressed TCRB transcripts. Sequenced by immunoSEQ multiplex PCR; TCRdb stores in-frame clones only, minus some. The sample holds under 900,000 clones; roughly 15% are singletons and the top ten take 0.02% to 0.03%. This sample is part of a study of beta chain features in type 1 diabetes. Notes on the study in general: In type 1 diabetes patients, VDJ junctions had fewer insertions; deletions at these junctions were more frequent. Within each of all four CD4+ subsets, Type 1 diabetes patients had TCRB CDR3s that were moderately but significantly shorter.

The collection from each donor was one heparinised blood draw averaging roughly 110 mL. CDR1 and CDR2 from the germline V gene are LNHDA and SQIVND (reference sequence). Trimming took 10 bases from V and 4 from J; bases not matched to a gene: 13. The CDR3 extends over 15 amino acids. Sequencing used naive CD4+ T cells from blood. This TCR came from a woman under 30 in good health. The gene calls are TRBV19 and TRBJ1-5; 7 bases are a match to TRBD1. The CDR3 here is CATRTGPAQNQPQHF. The CDR3 DNA follows: TGTGCCACCAGGACAGGTCCTGCTCAAAATCAGCCCCAGCATTTT.